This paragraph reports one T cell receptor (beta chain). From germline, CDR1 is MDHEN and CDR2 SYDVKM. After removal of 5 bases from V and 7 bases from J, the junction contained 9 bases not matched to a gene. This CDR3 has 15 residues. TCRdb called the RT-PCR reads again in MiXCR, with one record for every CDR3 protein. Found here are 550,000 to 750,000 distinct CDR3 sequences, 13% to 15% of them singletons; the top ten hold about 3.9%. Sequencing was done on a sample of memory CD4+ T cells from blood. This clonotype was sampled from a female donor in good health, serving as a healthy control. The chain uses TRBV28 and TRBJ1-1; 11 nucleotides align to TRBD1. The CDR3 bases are TGTGCCAGCAGTGGACAGGGGGCTTTGCTCGTTGAAGCTTTCTTT. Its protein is CASSGQGALLVEAFF.